Below are 2 T cell receptor beta chains sequenced from a single sample in a study of T cell responses to AZD1222 COVID-19 vaccine. Only in-frame clones appear in the TCRdb table, and some are missing; sequencing was by immunoSEQ multiplex PCR. Here the sample spans 150,000 to 180,000 clones, approximately 90% being singletons. The material sequenced was peripheral blood, taken 28 days after the second AZD1222 dose. These receptors all stem from an adult who received the AZD1222 COVID-19 vaccine.

The chain combines TRBV6-5 with TRBJ1-4, with 7 bases identical to TRBD1. V trimming: 6 bases; J trimming: 4 bases; junction bases outside the gene matches: 5. Germline assignment: CDR1 MNHEY and CDR2 SVGAGI. The CDR3 is 14 residues long. The CDR3 DNA reads as TGTGCCAGCAGGCTGGGACAGTATAATGAAAAACTGTTTTTT. Amino acid sequence: CASRLGQYNEKLFF.

The V and J genes are TRBV5-1 and TRBJ2-3; D call uncertain. This CDR3 contains 14 residues. Deletions cut 2 bases from V and 1 base from J, with 8 bases between. Per the germline V gene, CDR1 is SGHRS and CDR2 is YFSETQ. The CDR3 nucleotides are TGCGCCAGCAGCTTTGGGCCGGGCACAGATACGCAGTATTTT. The encoded protein is CASSFGPGTDTQYF.